The following is a T cell receptor beta chain sequence with its context. Data came from immunoSEQ multiplex PCR; TCRdb stores just in-frame clones and leaves some out. The table records some 56,000 clones, around 90% of them present only once. The data were taken from a study of T cell changes during pregnancy in multiple sclerosis. The CDR3 spans 15 residues. V was pared by 4 bases and J by 7 bases, with 8 bases of the junction left unmatched. Germline V gives CDR1 MNHEY, CDR2 SMNVEV (reference sequence). The chain combines TRBV27 with TRBJ2-2, with TRBD1 matching over 8 bases. This receptor was identified in a female donor in good health, enrolled as a control in a pregnancy study. The sample in question was peripheral blood, obtained in the third trimester of pregnancy. The DNA for the CDR3 is TGTGCCAGCAGTTCCCCGGACAGGGCAGTCGGGGAGCTGTTTTTT. As protein: CASSSPDRAVGELFF.